Sequencing of this TCR beta chain was carried out in a study of CD8+ T cells in alopecia areata. The germline V gene encodes CDR1 SGHRS and CDR2 YFSETQ. V trimming: 0 bases; J trimming: 6 bases; junction bases outside the gene matches: 8. The CDR3 has 15 residues. Broader study findings: There were also resident alphabeta T cells of normal skin sequenced in scalp samples. Affected lesional scalp, above all in alopecia totalis/universalis, was more clonal than normal scalp. Whereas mice showed it more clearly, TCR sharing across patients was murkier, possibly because of HLA.

The sequencing template was cDNA reverse transcribed from extracted RNA. The data were produced by immunoSEQ multiplex PCR, yet TCRdb's version contains in-frame clones alone and is incomplete. This sample has approximately 99,000 clones, with about 50% found just once. Using a FACSAria, the CD4+ and CD8+ T cells were sorted from the PBMCs. Points on this clone: The antigen is undetermined.

The receptor comes from a human donor with alopecia areata. The sample was NKG2D-low CD8+ T cells sorted from blood. The V and J genes are TRBV5-1 and TRBJ2-5; 7 bases match TRBD1. DNA for the CDR3: TGCGCCAGCAGCTTGGGACAGGGTTTGTATCAGACCCAGTACTTC. It codes for CASSLGQGLYQTQYF.